Listed below are T cell receptor beta chains from one sample, sequenced in a study of T cells expressing NK-cell markers. TCRdb reprocessed the 5' RACE reads and keeps a single row for each CDR3 protein, giving no DNA. The ten top clones account for 9% to 15%, within a sample of over 120,000 distinct CDR3 sequences. The sequencing sample was made of blood T cells: a sorted CD56 or NKG2C T cell subset, CD4+ or CD8+ T cells, or bulk PBMC T cells (not recorded which). Source of these receptors: a man in his late teens or twenties in good health. The CDR3 runs from the conserved cysteine through the conserved F or W. Fields, in order: CDR3 protein, V gene, J gene.

CDR3 protein: CASSATSGAYEQFF
V gene: TRBV6-5
J gene: TRBJ2-1

CDR3 protein: CASSAADSLSGANVLTF
V gene: TRBV7-9
J gene: TRBJ2-6

CDR3 protein: CASDSGRPHEQFF
V gene: TRBV25-1
J gene: TRBJ2-1

CDR3 protein: CASSLPPQGRDEKLFF
V gene: TRBV7-9
J gene: TRBJ1-4

CDR3 protein: CASSPPSGTTEAFF
V gene: TRBV5-6
J gene: TRBJ1-1

CDR3 protein: CASSQDETGASYGYTF
V gene: TRBV14
J gene: TRBJ1-2

CDR3 protein: CATSDFTTQNTQYF
V gene: TRBV24-1
J gene: TRBJ2-3

CDR3 protein: CASSQFVSGDGYTF
V gene: TRBV14
J gene: TRBJ1-2

CDR3 protein: CASSPNPGTVWYQETQYF
V gene: TRBV7-7
J gene: TRBJ2-5

CDR3 protein: CASSLNGRGTGELFF
V gene: TRBV7-2
J gene: TRBJ2-2

CDR3 protein: CASSQNDPTISYEQYF
V gene: TRBV4-2
J gene: TRBJ2-7

CDR3 protein: CASSLEKGRGSPLHF
V gene: TRBV11-2
J gene: TRBJ1-6

CDR3 protein: CASSILWQDLSTGELFF
V gene: TRBV19
J gene: TRBJ2-2

CDR3 protein: CAWSTGTGANVLTF
V gene: TRBV30
J gene: TRBJ2-6

CDR3 protein: CSVRVDGELFF
V gene: TRBV29-1
J gene: TRBJ2-2

CDR3 protein: CASSASRTEETQYF
V gene: TRBV6-5
J gene: TRBJ2-5

CDR3 protein: CASSLEDSSPDTQYF
V gene: TRBV12-3/TRBV12-4
J gene: TRBJ2-3

CDR3 protein: CASTYMNTEAFF
V gene: TRBV19
J gene: TRBJ1-1

CDR3 protein: CASSYTRTSGTSFPYEQYF
V gene: TRBV6-2/TRBV6-3
J gene: TRBJ2-7

CDR3 protein: CATSTQRGQGGNGYTF
V gene: TRBV15
J gene: TRBJ1-2

CDR3 protein: CASSLSSGIGSYEQYF
V gene: TRBV27
J gene: TRBJ2-7

CDR3 protein: CASSQLKRDPQYF
V gene: TRBV12-3/TRBV12-4
J gene: TRBJ2-3

CDR3 protein: CASVEVLTYNEQFF
V gene: TRBV12-3/TRBV12-4
J gene: TRBJ2-1

CDR3 protein: CASSPEPSLADNEQFF
V gene: TRBV12-3/TRBV12-4
J gene: TRBJ2-1

CDR3 protein: CASSYRAYGQFF
V gene: TRBV14
J gene: TRBJ2-1

CDR3 protein: CASSYVPGGDGYTF
V gene: TRBV6-5
J gene: TRBJ1-2

CDR3 protein: CASRGQISGANVLTF
V gene: TRBV27
J gene: TRBJ2-6

CDR3 protein: CASRKIGTGRGYGYTF
V gene: TRBV11-3
J gene: TRBJ1-2

CDR3 protein: CASSLAGRPLEELFF
V gene: TRBV7-2
J gene: TRBJ1-4

CDR3 protein: CASSLFAGTSGRPNEQFF
V gene: TRBV12-3/TRBV12-4
J gene: TRBJ2-1

CDR3 protein: CSVEDRTGPPYEQYF
V gene: TRBV29-1
J gene: TRBJ2-7

CDR3 protein: CASSVSTGRHTEAFF
V gene: TRBV9
J gene: TRBJ1-1